The 31 T cell receptor beta chains listed next were all sequenced from one sample in a study of T cell responses to AZD1222 COVID-19 vaccine. Only in-frame clones appear in the TCRdb table, and some are missing; sequencing was by immunoSEQ multiplex PCR. Here the sample spans 150,000 to 200,000 clones, 90% to 95% being singletons. This material consisted of peripheral blood, taken 28 days after the second AZD1222 dose. These receptors were taken from an adult who received the AZD1222 COVID-19 vaccine.

The gene calls are TRBV28 and TRBJ1-6; tentatively, D is TRBD1 (5 bases). Per germline, CDR1 MDHEN and CDR2 SYDVKM. Trimming removed 5 bases at V and 10 bases at J, with 15 bases between. This CDR3 region has 14 residues. The DNA for the CDR3 is TGTGCCAGCAGTCAAATAGACAGTCGGTCACCCCTCCACTTT. Translating gives CASSQIDSRSPLHF.

In DNA, the CDR3 is TGCAGCGTTGATGGGGGGGTCACTGAAGCTTTCTTT. Its protein is CSVDGGVTEAFF. The chain is built from TRBV29-1 and TRBJ1-1; D is perhaps TRBD1 (5 bases). The V and J ends lost 3 bases and 4 bases respectively, with 9 bases between them. The CDR3 runs to 12 residues. In germline, CDR1 is SQVTM, CDR2 ANQGSEA.

The chain joins TRBV6-5 to TRBJ1-1; D is unclear. Germline V gene data show CDR1 as MNHEY and CDR2 as SVGAGI. The CDR3 is 13 residues long. V lost 6 bases, J lost 3 bases, and 11 bases lay in between. CDR3 DNA: TGTGCCAGCAGATTAGGCAAGGACACTGAAGCTTTCTTT. This encodes CASRLGKDTEAFF.

The chain recombines TRBV5-8 with TRBJ1-1, with D perhaps matching TRBD1 (6 bases). CDR1 and CDR2 (germline): SGHTS, YDEGEE. Trimming took off 10 bases at V and 5 bases at J, with 18 bases between the two ends. The CDR3 length is 13 residues. The CDR3 reads CASRGRGGTEAFF. The CDR3 DNA is TGTGCCTCACGGGGCAGGGGAGGAACTGAAGCTTTCTTT.

This clone was recorded once. The rearrangement joins TRBV6-5 to TRBJ2-7; D possibly corresponds to TRBD1 (5 bases). Between the trimmed V and J ends, which lost 9 bases and 3 bases, there was a span of 15 bases. CDR3 length: 13 amino acids. Germline loops: CDR1 MNHEY, CDR2 SVGAGI. The CDR3 DNA is TGTGCCAGTAAAATTATGGGGCTCTACGAGCAGTACTTC. It is translated as CASKIMGLYEQYF.

The chain employs TRBV19 and TRBJ1-5; possibly TRBD1 for D (5 bases). Trimming removed 3 bases from V and 12 bases from J, with 21 bases in between. CDR1 and CDR2 (germline): LNHDA, SQIVND (reference sequence). CDR3 length equals 15 residues. The CDR3 spells CASSITSGSGQGQHF. Here the CDR3 DNA reads TGTGCCAGTAGTATCACAAGCGGGTCCGGTCAGGGCCAGCATTTT. The full variable domain, completed using reference TRBV19 and TRBJ1-5, is DGGITQSPKYLFRKEGQNVTLSCEQNLNHDAMYWYRQDPGQGLRLIYYSQIVNDFQKGDIAEGYSVSREKKESFPLTVTSAQKNPTAFYLCASSITSGSGQGQHFGDGTRLSIL.

This clone was observed once. The rearrangement joins TRBV7-9 to TRBJ2-5; possible D gene TRBD2, 5 bases. This CDR3 has 14 amino acids. Germline CDR1 is SEHNR and CDR2 is FQNEAQ (reference sequence). The V and J ends lost 2 bases and 5 bases respectively, with 12 bases between them. The CDR3 coding sequence is TGTGCCAGCAGCTTAACCAGGCCGGGGGAGACCCAGTACTTC. It codes for CASSLTRPGETQYF.

This sequence joins TRBV10-1 and TRBJ1-5; no reliable D call. Looked up from germline, CDR1 is WNHNN and CDR2 is SYGVQD (reference sequence). CDR3 size: 12 residues. Trimming left V 3 bases short and J 11 bases short, with 11 bases between. This chain's CDR3 is CASSEPSMAQHF. The CDR3 nucleotides are TGCGCCAGCAGTGAACCCAGCATGGCCCAGCATTTT.

The rearrangement links TRBV5-6 to TRBJ1-1; 11 nucleotides line up with TRBD1. The CDR3 covers 16 residues. Trimming cost V 3 bases and J 1 base; bases outside gene matches: 5. CDR1 is SGHDT and CDR2 is YYEEEE in the germline V gene. The CDR3 loop is CASSSGQGVSNTEAFF. The CDR3 coding sequence is TGTGCCAGCAGCTCGGGACAGGGGGTATCGAACACTGAAGCTTTCTTT.

With respect to this clone: Other DNA sequences in the same sample also yield this CDR3. V usage is TRBV27 and J usage is TRBJ2-5; D tentatively fits TRBD1 or TRBD2 (5 bases each). Trimming shortened V by 2 bases and J by 6 bases, and 16 bases separated the two germline ends. There are 15 residues in the CDR3. Germline V gene lookup returns CDR1 MNHEY and CDR2 SMNVEV (reference sequence). The CDR3 loop is CASSLMFGGGKTQYF. The CDR3 nucleotides read TGTGCCAGCAGTTTAATGTTTGGGGGTGGGAAGACCCAGTACTTC.

This chain connects TRBV2 to TRBJ1-1; D is perhaps TRBD1 (6 bases). There are 16 residues in the CDR3. The V gene lost 9 bases and the J gene lost 4 bases, with 24 bases spanning the gap. Looked up from germline, CDR1 is SNHLY and CDR2 is FYNNEI. The CDR3 is CASRLEGGSGGTEAFF. The CDR3 DNA is TGTGCCAGTCGTCTCGAGGGGGGTTCAGGCGGCACTGAAGCTTTCTTT.

The V and J genes are TRBV7-8 and TRBJ1-1; 7 nucleotides align to TRBD1. CDR1 and CDR2 (germline): SGHVS, FQNEAQ. The V segment lost 7 bases and the J segment 0 bases; nucleotides outside the gene matches: 5. The CDR3 runs to 14 residues. For the CDR3, the DNA is TGTGCCAGCACGGGACAGTCTTTGAACACTGAAGCTTTCTTT. It encodes CASTGQSLNTEAFF.

V is TRBV27 and J is TRBJ2-3; no reliable D call. The germline CDR1 and CDR2 sequences are MNHEY and SMNVEV (reference sequence). V lost 1 base and J lost 3, with 5 bases in between. The CDR3 extends over 13 amino acids. In nucleotides, the CDR3 is TGTGCCAGCAGTTTATGGAGTACAGATACGCAGTATTTT. Protein sequence: CASSLWSTDTQYF.

The gene calls are TRBV19 and TRBJ2-1, with 9 bases that match TRBD2. V was clipped by 3 bases and J by 7 bases; unmatched bases: 4. The CDR3 is 14 amino acids. Germline CDR1 reads LNHDA; CDR2 reads SQIVND (reference sequence). CDR3 region: CASSILGLANEQFF. The CDR3, as DNA: TGTGCCAGTAGTATTTTGGGACTAGCAAATGAGCAGTTCTTC.

The V and J genes are TRBV11-3 and TRBJ2-3, with D possibly matching TRBD2 (6 bases). CDR1 and CDR2 (germline): SGHNT, YENEEA. With 3 bases removed from V and 2 bases from J, the gap between germline ends came to 15 bases. This CDR3 region has 16 residues. Here the CDR3 reads CASSLGGPGVTDTQYF. Written as DNA, the CDR3 is TGTGCCAGCAGCTTGGGGGGACCCGGAGTCACAGATACGCAGTATTTT.

This sequence joins TRBV27 and TRBJ1-2, with 7 bases aligning to TRBD1. J gave up 2 bases and V 2 bases, and 2 bases lay outside the gene matches. Germline V CDR1 and CDR2: MNHEY, SMNVEV (reference sequence). The CDR3 covers 14 residues. CDR3 sequence reads: CASSLKGANYGYTF. The CDR3 DNA sequence: TGTGCCAGCAGTTTAAAGGGGGCAAACTATGGCTACACCTTC.

V and J are TRBV9 and TRBJ2-7; D call uncertain. The CDR3 runs to 14 residues. CDR1 and CDR2 from the germline V gene are SGDLS and YYNGEE. V dropped 0 bases and J dropped 0 bases, with 7 bases sitting between them. CDR3 region: CASSVGVGSYEQYF. CDR3 DNA sequence: TGTGCCAGCAGCGTAGGGGTGGGCTCCTACGAGCAGTACTTC.

This clone was picked up one time. The genes are TRBV7-3 and TRBJ2-2; TRBD2 matches at 13 bases. Unmatched junction bases numbered 4, after V lost 5 bases and J lost 4 bases. This CDR3 is 16 amino acids long. Germline V gives CDR1 SGHTA, CDR2 FQGTGA. CDR3 in DNA: TGTGCCAGCAGCCGAGGACTAGCGGGGGCCACCGGGGAGCTGTTTTTT. Translating it yields CASSRGLAGATGELFF.

This clone was recorded only once. This rearrangement joins TRBV4-3 to TRBJ2-2; D unresolved. The germline V and J ends were trimmed by 3 bases and 5 bases, with 7 bases remaining between them. The CDR3 totals 13 residues. CDR1 LGHNA and CDR2 YSLEER come from the germline V gene. The CDR3 sequence is CASSHIGTGELFF. The CDR3 DNA is TGCGCCAGCAGCCACATAGGTACCGGGGAGCTGTTTTTT.

The rearrangement uses TRBV19 and TRBJ1-6; a possible D gene is TRBD1 (6 bases). V was cut by 5 bases and J by 0 bases, with 8 bases left in between. This CDR3 has 15 amino acids. Per the germline V gene, CDR1 is LNHDA and CDR2 is SQIVND (reference sequence). CDR3 coding DNA: TGTGCCAGTAGTGACAGGAGCTCCTATAATTCACCCCTCCACTTT. Amino acids: CASSDRSSYNSPLHF.

A single count supports this clone. The chain has TRBV5-4 and TRBJ2-1; the D is unclear. The CDR3 consists of 14 residues. V was shortened by 1 base and J by 5 bases, with 10 bases between the two germline ends. Looked up from germline, CDR1 is SGHNT and CDR2 is YYREEE (reference sequence). As DNA, the CDR3 is TGTGCCAGCAGCTTGCGTCCCGGAGACAATGAGCAGTTCTTC. This gives the protein CASSLRPGDNEQFF.

The rearrangement links TRBV10-1 to TRBJ2-3; possibly TRBD2 for D (5 bases). The length of the CDR3 is 15 residues. With 6 bases removed from V and 0 bases from J, the gap between germline ends came to 13 bases. Per the germline V gene, CDR1 is WNHNN and CDR2 is SYGVQD (reference sequence). CDR3 residues: CASRTAEESTDTQYF. The CDR3 DNA is TGCGCCAGCAGGACGGCGGAGGAAAGCACAGATACGCAGTATTTT.

This chain links TRBV5-1 with TRBJ2-5, with 7 nucleotides matching TRBD2. V trimming: 0 bases; J trimming: 1 base; junction bases outside the gene matches: 3. Germline V gives CDR1 SGHRS, CDR2 YFSETQ. This CDR3 has 15 amino acids. The CDR3 loop reads CASSLAGGGQETQYF. The CDR3 region has the DNA TGCGCCAGCAGCTTGGCGGGAGGCGGCCAAGAGACCCAGTACTTC.

This rearrangement joins TRBV20-1 to TRBJ1-1; D is undetermined. In germline, CDR1 is DFQATT, CDR2 SNEGSKA (reference sequence). This CDR3 has 14 residues. Trimming removed 3 bases from V and 7 bases from J, with 18 bases in between. The DNA for the CDR3 is TGCAGTGCTAGTTCCCCAGTTTACGGCGATGAAGCTTTCTTT. Translated, it gives CSASSPVYGDEAFF.

The chain has TRBV2 and TRBJ1-3; D may be TRBD1 (5 bases). The CDR3 contains 14 residues. From germline, CDR1 is SNHLY and CDR2 FYNNEI. Trimming left V 5 bases short and J 3 bases short, with 11 bases between. The DNA for the CDR3 is TGTGCCAGCAGTTCCCAGGGTTTTGGAAACACCATATATTTT. It specifies CASSSQGFGNTIYF. The whole variable domain, remainder taken from reference TRBV2 and TRBJ1-3, is EPEVTQTPSHQVTQMGQEVILRCVPISNHLYFYWYRQILGQKVEFLVSFYNNEISEKSEIFDDQFSVERPDGSNFTLKIRSTKLEDSAMYFCASSSQGFGNTIYFGEGSWLTVV.

This clone was counted once. This chain connects TRBV15 to TRBJ1-3; 10 nucleotides match TRBD1. Germline-derived CDR1 and CDR2 are LNHNV and YYDKDF (reference sequence). This CDR3 comprises 18 residues. J lost 4 bases, V lost 3 bases, and 12 bases had no gene match. The CDR3 region has the DNA TGTGCCACCAGCAGCGACAGGGGGCTATATTTCGACGGAAACACCATATATTTT. Protein sequence: CATSSDRGLYFDGNTIYF.

The J gene is TRBJ2-1, the V gene TRBV9, with 15 bases fitting TRBD2. Germline V CDR1 and CDR2: SGDLS, YYNGEE. The CDR3 loop spans 18 amino acids. After removal of 3 bases from V and 2 bases from J, the junction contained 6 bases not matched to a gene. The CDR3 DNA sequence: TGTGCCAGCAGCGACCCGGGACTAGCGGGGGGAACCTACAATGAGCAGTTCTTC. Protein product: CASSDPGLAGGTYNEQFF.

This clone was seen more than once but under ten times. The rearrangement links TRBV15 to TRBJ2-7; the match to TRBD2 covers 8 bases. The J segment lost 7 bases and the V segment lost 5 bases, leaving 13 bases of the junction unmatched. The germline gives CDR1 LNHNV, CDR2 YYDKDF (reference sequence). This CDR3 spans 15 amino acids. CDR3 in amino acids: CATSPGRSGSREQYF. Written as DNA, the CDR3 is TGTGCCACCAGCCCGGGGAGAAGCGGGAGTCGAGAGCAGTACTTC.

On this clone: The same CDR3 is also encoded by other DNA sequences in this sample. This rearrangement joins TRBV2 to TRBJ1-5; possibly TRBD1 for D (5 bases). V lost 5 bases and J lost 5, with 19 bases in between. The germline V gene encodes CDR1 SNHLY and CDR2 FYNNEI. This CDR3 comprises 16 residues. CDR3 sequence (DNA): TGTGCCAGCAGTTTACCGCAGGGAGCGAATTATCAGCCCCAGCATTTT. This codes for CASSLPQGANYQPQHF. Combining the CDR3 with reference TRBV2 and TRBJ1-5 gives the whole variable domain EPEVTQTPSHQVTQMGQEVILRCVPISNHLYFYWYRQILGQKVEFLVSFYNNEISEKSEIFDDQFSVERPDGSNFTLKIRSTKLEDSAMYFCASSLPQGANYQPQHFGDGTRLSIL.

Written as DNA, the CDR3 is TGTGCCAGCACCGAGCCGGTTTACCAAGAGACCCAGTACTTC. Protein product: CASTEPVYQETQYF. This chain uses TRBV7-2 with TRBJ2-5; D uncertain. The CDR3 totals 14 residues. The V end lost 7 bases, the J end lost 0 bases, and 12 bases lay between the germline ends. Germline V lookup: CDR1 SGHTA, CDR2 FQGNSA.

This rearrangement joins TRBV2 to TRBJ2-3, with 9 bases aligning to TRBD1. Germline V gene lookup returns CDR1 SNHLY and CDR2 FYNNEI. J lost 6 bases, V lost 8 bases, and 9 bases had no gene match. The CDR3 has 14 amino acids. CDR3 DNA: TGTGCCAGCGGGAGAACAGGGGGCGCGGATACGCAGTATTTT. Translating gives CASGRTGGADTQYF.